The 19 T cell receptor beta chains presented below share a single source sample, sequenced in a study of cytomegalovirus exposure and HLA in healthy donors. The PCR employed 60 Vbeta primers together with 13 Jbeta primers. Some clones are missing from TCRdb's copy, which holds only in-frame ones; the method was immunoSEQ multiplex PCR. The table lists tens of thousands of clones. The sequencing input was PBMCs. The receptors here all came from a man aged 50-59 years in good health and CMV-seropositive.

As DNA, the CDR3 is TGCAGCGCTGGACAGGGTCCAGATACGCAGTATTTT. Translating gives CSAGQGPDTQYF. The chain recombines TRBV29-1 with TRBJ2-3; the match to TRBD1 covers 8 bases. Germline V CDR1 and CDR2: SQVTM, ANQGSEA. V shed 7 bases, J shed 4 bases, and the junction held 4 bases outside the gene matches. This CDR3 has 12 residues.

This rearrangement joins TRBV5-1 to TRBJ1-1; D gene ambiguous. The germline V gene has CDR1 SGHRS and CDR2 YFSETQ. V lost 5 bases, J lost 7 bases, and 18 bases lay in between. This CDR3 region has 14 residues. CDR3 DNA sequence: TGCGCCAGCAGGAATGGAAGGGAGACTGATGAAGCTTTCTTT. Its translation: CASRNGRETDEAFF. Supplemented by reference TRBV5-1 and TRBJ1-1, the full variable domain reads KAGVTQTPRYLIKTRGQQVTLSCSPISGHRSVSWYQQTPGQGLQFLFEYFSETQRNKGNFPGRFSGRQFSNSRSEMNVSTLELGDSALYLCASRNGRETDEAFFGQGTRLTVV.

V usage is TRBV7-2 and J usage is TRBJ2-7; 12 nucleotides align to TRBD2. Germline-derived CDR1 and CDR2 are SGHTA and FQGNSA. The CDR3 consists of 15 residues. V was pared by 5 bases and J by 4 bases, with 6 bases of the junction left unmatched. CDR3 residues: CASSEWTSGMYEQYF. DNA of the CDR3: TGTGCCAGCAGCGAGTGGACTAGCGGGATGTACGAGCAGTACTTC.

The V and J genes are TRBV4-3 and TRBJ2-3; 9 bases agree with TRBD1. The V gene's germline CDR1 is LGHNA and CDR2 YSLEER. CDR3 length: 16 amino acids. J was trimmed by 1 base and V by 4 bases; bases with no gene match: 6. CDR3 in DNA: TGCGCCAGCAGCCCACGGGACAGGGTCGGCACAGATACGCAGTATTTT. It specifies CASSPRDRVGTDTQYF.

This chain uses TRBV5-1 with TRBJ2-1; 8 nucleotides align to TRBD1. CDR1 and CDR2 from the germline V gene are SGHRS and YFSETQ. This CDR3 has 13 amino acids. Trimming removed 4 bases from V and 5 bases from J; junction bases left unmatched: 2. This CDR3 is CASSPTGDNEQFF. DNA of the CDR3: TGCGCCAGCAGCCCGACAGGGGACAATGAGCAGTTCTTC.

The chain combines TRBV19 with TRBJ1-1; the match to TRBD1 covers 9 bases. CDR3 length equals 14 residues. V shed 6 bases and J 5 bases; nucleotides not matched to a gene: 7. Germline V gene sequence: CDR1 LNHDA, CDR2 SQIVND (reference sequence). This chain's CDR3 is CASSPGQGKTEAFF. In nucleotides, the CDR3 is TGTGCCAGTAGCCCGGGACAGGGAAAGACTGAAGCTTTCTTT.

V is TRBV7-9 and J is TRBJ2-5, with 7 bases identical to TRBD1. Germline V gene sequence: CDR1 SEHNR, CDR2 FQNEAQ (reference sequence). CDR3 length: 16 residues. Trimming removed 7 bases from V and 3 bases from J; junction bases left unmatched: 14. CDR3 DNA: TGTGCCAGCAAGAGACAGGGCAATACCCAGAAAGAGACCCAGTACTTC. This encodes CASKRQGNTQKETQYF.

A word on this clone: Mismatch with germline at one junction end may stem from a read error. The chain uses TRBV5-6 and TRBJ2-7, with D possibly matching TRBD1 (6 bases). This CDR3 is built from 14 residues. Germline CDR1 is SGHDT and CDR2 is YYEEEE. The CDR3 DNA sequence: TGTGCCAGCAGCTTTAGGACAGCCACCTACGAGCAGTCCTTC. Residues: CASSFRTATYEQSF. The full variable domain, with the rest looked up from reference TRBV5-6 and TRBJ2-7, is DAGVTQSPTHLIKTRGQQVTLRCSPKSGHDTVSWYQQALGQGPQFIFQYYEEEERQRGNFPDRFSGHQFPNYSSELNVNALLLGDSALYLCASSFRTATYEQSFGPGTRLTVT.

The CDR3 region is CASGGLGRYEQYF. In DNA form, the CDR3 reads TGTGCCTCGGGGGGACTGGGGCGCTACGAGCAGTACTTC. The chain carries TRBV19 and TRBJ2-7, with TRBD2 matching 7 bases. The CDR3 loop spans 13 amino acids. V trimming: 11 bases; J trimming: 3 bases; junction bases outside the gene matches: 10. Germline V gene data show CDR1 as LNHDA and CDR2 as SQIVND (reference sequence). Complete variable domain (other parts from reference TRBV19 and TRBJ2-7): DGGITQSPKYLFRKEGQNVTLSCEQNLNHDAMYWYRQDPGQGLRLIYYSQIVNDFQKGDIAEGYSVSREKKESFPLTVTSAQKNPTAFYLCASGGLGRYEQYFGPGTRLTVT.

The CDR3 is CASSPRVNTEAFF. The CDR3 region has the DNA TGTGCCAGCTCACCGAGGGTGAACACTGAAGCTTTCTTT. The genes are TRBV18 and TRBJ1-1; D ambiguous. This CDR3 region has 13 residues. Germline-derived CDR1 and CDR2 are KGHSH and LQKENI. The germline V and J ends were trimmed by 3 bases and 0 bases, with 5 bases remaining between them.

The chain carries TRBV19 and TRBJ2-3; possibly TRBD1 for D (6 bases). The V end was cut by 5 bases, the J end by 4 bases, with 22 bases between. This CDR3 is 17 amino acids long. The germline V gene encodes CDR1 LNHDA and CDR2 SQIVND (reference sequence). The CDR3 sequence is CASSANQGRAMPDTQYF. CDR3 coding DNA: TGTGCCAGTAGTGCCAATCAGGGGCGCGCGATGCCAGATACGCAGTATTTT.

This rearrangement joins TRBV7-2 to TRBJ2-7; the match to TRBD1 covers 9 bases. The length of the CDR3 is 15 residues. From germline, CDR1 is SGHTA and CDR2 FQGNSA. Trimming removed 2 bases from V and 1 base from J; junction bases left unmatched: 3. The CDR3 protein is CASSLHGTGSYEQYF. Here the CDR3 DNA reads TGTGCCAGCAGCTTACACGGGACAGGGTCCTACGAGCAGTACTTC. Together with reference TRBV7-2 and TRBJ2-7, the CDR3 gives the full variable domain: GAGVSQSPSNKVTEKGKDVELRCDPISGHTALYWYRQSLGQGLEFLIYFQGNSAPDKSGLPSDRFSAERTGGSVSTLTIQRTQQEDSAVYLCASSLHGTGSYEQYFGPGTRLTVT.

This chain connects TRBV5-4 to TRBJ1-2; D possibly corresponds to TRBD1 (5 bases). CDR3 length equals 15 residues. Germline CDR1 and CDR2: SGHNT and YYREEE (reference sequence). Trimming left V 4 bases short and J 0 bases short, with 13 bases between. The CDR3 DNA sequence: TGTGCCAGCAGCCCAACTGGGGGGACTAACTATGGCTACACCTTC. Protein: CASSPTGGTNYGYTF.

The chain combines TRBV7-2 with TRBJ2-7; tentative D call: TRBD2 (6 bases). The CDR3 is 13 amino acids. Trimming shortened V by 1 base and J by 3 bases, and 7 bases separated the two germline ends. CDR1 is SGHTA, CDR2 FQGNSA, per germline. This CDR3 reads CASSLGEVYEQYV. DNA of the CDR3: TGTGCCAGCAGCTTAGGGGAGGTCTACGAGCAGTACGTC.

The chain carries TRBV9 and TRBJ2-3; 11 bases fit TRBD2. Germline assignment: CDR1 SGDLS and CDR2 YYNGEE. V shed 2 bases and J 0 bases; nucleotides not matched to a gene: 2. This CDR3 region has 16 residues. CDR3 protein: CASSVGTSGSTDTQYF. As DNA, the CDR3 is TGTGCCAGCAGCGTTGGGACTAGCGGCAGCACAGATACGCAGTATTTT.

With respect to this clone: Other DNA variants within this sample encode the same CDR3. In DNA, the CDR3 is TGCAGCGTTGCAGGGGGCGGCAATCAGCCCCAGCATTTT. Its protein is CSVAGGGNQPQHF. The chain is built from TRBV29-1 and TRBJ1-5; TRBD1 matches at 8 bases. CDR3 length equals 13 residues. V shed 4 bases, J shed 2 bases, and the junction held 1 base outside the gene matches. Germline values: CDR1 SQVTM, CDR2 ANQGSEA.

The rearrangement joins TRBV30 to TRBJ2-1, with a possible D match to TRBD2 (6 bases). Germline V CDR1 and CDR2: GTSNPN, SVGIG (reference sequence). CDR3 length equals 14 residues. Trimming cost V 0 bases and J 4 bases, with 10 bases left between them. The CDR3 reads CAWSVGSGYNEQFF. The CDR3 coding sequence is TGTGCCTGGAGTGTAGGTAGCGGTTACAATGAGCAGTTCTTC.

This chain uses TRBV30 with TRBJ1-2; weak D call: TRBD1 (6 bases). Trimming removed 6 bases at V and 12 bases at J, with 20 bases between. The CDR3 is 12 amino acids. Looked up from germline, CDR1 is GTSNPN and CDR2 is SVGIG (reference sequence). CDR3 DNA sequence: TGTGCCTGTTTTAAGGGACGGGCAGGGGACACCTTC. It is translated as CACFKGRAGDTF.

The gene calls are TRBV9 and TRBJ1-1, with a tentative D call TRBD1 (5 bases). The CDR3 totals 14 residues. The V gene lost 6 bases and the J gene lost 0 bases, with 12 bases spanning the gap. From germline, CDR1 is SGDLS and CDR2 YYNGEE. This CDR3 reads CASNGGTVNTEAFF. CDR3 in DNA: TGTGCCAGCAATGGCGGGACGGTGAACACTGAAGCTTTCTTT.